This is a list of T cell receptor beta chains from one sample in a study of T cells in Graves' hyperthyroidism and ophthalmopathy. TCRdb re-analysed the multiplex PCR reads in MiXCR, keeping a single row per CDR3 protein. The profile shows roughly 840,000 distinct CDR3 sequences, around 38% of them singletons. The sequencing input was blood. The receptors shown here come from a man aged 18 to 30 with Graves' hyperthyroidism. CDR3s include the opening cysteine and the closing phenylalanine or tryptophan. Fields, in order: D gene, V gene, CDR3 length, clone size, J gene, CDR3 protein, CDR3 DNA. The D gene is left open where the match is weak. Not every row has a clone size; where given, it reads once, few, many or a size class.

.	TRBV6-6	10	.	TRBJ2-2	CASGANELFF	TGTGCCAGCGGGGCGAATGAGCTGTTTTTT
.	TRBV19	13	many	TRBJ1-2	CALGPGPNYGYTF	TGTGCCCTCGGTCCGGGTCCTAACTATGGCTACACCTTC
.	TRBV7-9	13	many	TRBJ1-1	CASSSHGNTEAFF	TGTGCCAGCAGCTCACACGGTAACACTGAAGCTTTCTTT
.	TRBV9	13	.	TRBJ2-6	CASSGGAAYVLTF	TGTGCCAGCAGCGGGGGCGCGGCATACGTCCTGACTTTC
TRBD1	TRBV29-1	12	many	TRBJ1-1	CSVGGQAIEAFF	TGCAGCGTTGGGGGACAGGCGATTGAAGCTTTCTTT
TRBD1	TRBV10-3	15	.	TRBJ2-7	CASSQSGTGDYEQCF	TGTGCCAGCAGTCAATCCGGGACAGGAGACTACGAGCAGTGCTTC
.	TRBV6-6	11	few	TRBJ1-1	CATSVNTEAFF	TGTGCCACCTCCGTGAACACTGAAGCTTTCTTT
.	TRBV15	15	many	TRBJ1-4	CATSAESLRGEKLFF	TGTGCCACCAGCGCCGAAAGTCTTAGGGGCGAAAAACTGTTTTTT
TRBD2	TRBV29-1	13	.	TRBJ2-7	CSARTSESYEQYF	TGCAGCGCTAGGACTAGCGAGAGCTACGAGCAGTACTTC
TRBD1	TRBV12-5	16	.	TRBJ1-1	CASGDSSGTGNTEAFF	TGTGCTAGTGGTGACTCCTCCGGGACAGGGAACACTGAAGCTTTCTTT
.	TRBV6-1	14	.	TRBJ2-7	CASSYRPPAYEQYF	TGTGCCAGCAGTTACCGCCCCCCGGCCTACGAGCAGTACTTC
.	TRBV19	13	few	TRBJ2-5	CASSISGVETQYF	TGTGCCAGTAGTATCTCAGGGGTCGAGACCCAGTACTTC
TRBD1	TRBV10-3	14	many	TRBJ1-1	CAISDHGTGSEAFF	TGTGCCATCTCGGACCACGGGACAGGTAGTGAAGCTTTCTTT
.	TRBV2	14	.	TRBJ2-2	CASSQRANTGELFF	TGTGCCAGCTCGCAGAGGGCGAACACCGGGGAGCTGTTTTTT
.	TRBV3-1	15	.	TRBJ2-7	CASSQVPDLSYEQYF	TGTGCCAGCAGCCAAGTCCCGGACTTGTCCTACGAGCAGTACTTC
.	TRBV2	14	.	TRBJ1-1	CASVVNRADTEAFF	TGTGCCAGCGTTGTAAACAGGGCCGACACTGAAGCTTTCTTT
.	TRBV19	13	.	TRBJ2-7	CASSMAGHNEQYF	TGTGCCAGTAGTATGGCGGGACACAATGAGCAGTACTTC
TRBD1	TRBV2	15	many	TRBJ1-6	CASSEAGQPNSPLHF	TGTGCCAGCAGTGAAGCGGGACAGCCTAATTCACCCCTCCACTTT
.	TRBV5-4	14	few	TRBJ1-2	CASSLVGLAYGYTF	TGTGCCAGCAGCTTGGTGGGCCTGGCTTATGGCTACACCTTC
TRBD1	TRBV7-9	16	.	TRBJ2-5	CASSLRGTGDGETQYF	TGTGCCAGCAGCCTGAGAGGGACAGGGGATGGAGAGACCCAGTACTTC
.	TRBV12-3/TRBV12-4	12	many	TRBJ1-5	CASTVGVEPQHF	TGTGCCAGCACGGTGGGAGTGGAGCCCCAGCATTTT
.	TRBV24-1	16	.	TRBJ1-3	CATSAQSGSTGNTIYF	TGTGCCACCAGTGCCCAGAGTGGCTCGACTGGAAACACCATATATTTT
.	TRBV29-1	14	.	TRBJ2-7	CSLRLDRSGYEQYF	TGCAGCCTCAGACTAGATCGCTCCGGCTACGAGCAGTACTTC
.	TRBV12-3/TRBV12-4	15	.	TRBJ2-5	CASSLGSQPEETQYF	TGTGCCAGCAGTTTAGGGTCACAGCCTGAAGAGACCCAGTACTTC
.	TRBV20-1	15	many	TRBJ1-5	CSARDHRVDSQPQHF	TGCAGTGCTAGAGACCACAGGGTCGATAGTCAGCCCCAGCATTTT
.	TRBV7-9	15	.	TRBJ1-1	CASSQDWRGNTEAFF	TGTGCCAGCAGCCAAGATTGGAGGGGGAACACTGAAGCTTTCTTT
.	TRBV7-6	17	.	TRBJ1-3	CASSLSEGLLAGNTIYF	TGTGCCAGCAGCCTAAGTGAGGGTTTACTGGCTGGAAACACCATATATTTT
.	TRBV10-3	16	many	TRBJ2-2	CAISEFDTVNTGELFF	TGTGCCATCAGTGAGTTTGACACCGTGAACACCGGGGAGCTGTTTTTT
.	TRBV7-9	14	many	TRBJ1-5	CASSLGGGGQPQHF	TGTGCCAGCAGCTTAGGGGGGGGAGGTCAGCCCCAGCATTTT
.	TRBV9	15	few	TRBJ2-7	CASSIRDDGPYEQYF	TGTGCCAGCAGCATCCGGGACGATGGGCCCTACGAGCAGTACTTC
.	TRBV12-3/TRBV12-4	13	many	TRBJ2-5	CASSFPGVETQYF	TGTGCCAGCAGTTTTCCGGGAGTGGAGACCCAGTACTTC
TRBD1	TRBV7-6	14	.	TRBJ2-7	CASSPGTVDYEQYF	TGTGCCAGCAGCCCCGGGACAGTAGACTACGAGCAGTACTTC
.	TRBV9	14	.	TRBJ1-4	CASSQEAGWKKLFF	TGTGCCAGCAGCCAAGAAGCAGGGTGGAAAAAACTGTTTTTT
.	TRBV16	13	once	TRBJ1-4	CASSQSSSEKLFF	TGTGCCAGCAGCCAATCAAGTAGTGAAAAACTGTTTTTT
TRBD2	TRBV20-1	12	.	TRBJ2-1	CSASGTSGEQFF	TGCAGTGCTAGTGGGACTAGCGGCGAGCAGTTCTTC
.	TRBV7-2	15	.	TRBJ1-2	CASSFQGSVGDGYTF	TGTGCCAGCAGCTTTCAAGGCTCAGTGGGGGATGGCTACACCTTC
.	TRBV15	16	.	TRBJ1-3	CATSRDTGMAGNTIYF	TGTGCCACCAGCAGAGATACGGGGATGGCTGGAAACACCATATATTTT
TRBD1	TRBV12-3/TRBV12-4	16	.	TRBJ2-5	CASSSPRDRAEETQYF	TGTGCCAGCAGTTCCCCCCGGGACAGGGCTGAAGAGACCCAGTACTTC
.	TRBV19	18	many	TRBJ2-6	CASSIGRGYGSGANVLTF	TGTGCCAGTAGTATAGGTCGGGGGTATGGCTCTGGGGCCAACGTCCTGACTTTC
TRBD2	TRBV12-3/TRBV12-4	12	.	TRBJ2-7	CASQRENYEQYF	TGTGCCAGCCAGCGGGAGAACTACGAGCAGTACTTC
.	TRBV14	13	many	TRBJ1-3	CASSQVAGNTIYF	TGTGCCAGCAGCCAAGTTGCTGGAAACACCATATATTTT
.	TRBV6-5	16	.	TRBJ1-2	CASSPFVRPSAHGYTF	TGTGCCAGCAGTCCGTTTGTCCGGCCATCGGCCCATGGCTACACCTTC
.	TRBV7-8	18	.	TRBJ2-2	CASSFHYYRTNNTGELFF	TGTGCCAGCAGCTTTCATTACTACAGAACTAACAACACCGGGGAGCTGTTTTTT
.	TRBV10-3	12	many	TRBJ1-1	CAIGGVNSEAFF	TGTGCCATCGGGGGGGTAAACTCTGAAGCTTTCTTT
.	TRBV19	15	.	TRBJ1-2	CATSDPHGTDYGYTF	TGTGCCACCAGTGATCCACACGGAACCGACTATGGCTACACCTTC
TRBD1	TRBV5-1	15	few	TRBJ2-7	CASSSRGTGRVEQYF	TGCGCCAGCAGCTCGAGGGGGACAGGGAGAGTCGAGCAGTACTTC
.	TRBV20-1	14	.	TRBJ2-7	CSARGEAISGVQYF	TGCAGTGCTAGAGGAGAGGCTATCAGCGGCGTGCAGTACTTC
.	TRBV19	13	many	TRBJ2-7	CASSILLSYEQYF	TGTGCCAGTAGTATCCTGCTTAGCTACGAGCAGTACTTC
.	TRBV29-1	13	.	TRBJ1-5	CSVEQGANQPQHF	TGCAGCGTTGAGCAGGGCGCGAATCAGCCCCAGCATTTT
.	TRBV7-2	15	.	TRBJ1-5	CASSPFGSNNQPQHF	TGTGCCAGCAGCCCGTTTGGGTCCAACAATCAGCCCCAGCATTTT
.	TRBV14	14	few	TRBJ1-6	CASSRDAENSPLHF	TGTGCCAGCTCACGGGACGCAGAGAATTCACCCCTCCACTTT
.	TRBV29-1	13	many	TRBJ2-2	CSVDSGGTGELFF	TGCAGCGTTGACTCGGGCGGCACCGGGGAGCTGTTTTTT
.	TRBV20-1	14	few	TRBJ2-7	CSAISWDGAYEQYF	TGCAGTGCCATTTCATGGGACGGCGCCTACGAGCAGTACTTC
.	TRBV29-1	14	many	TRBJ1-1	CSVVARGGDTEAFF	TGCAGCGTTGTGGCTAGGGGGGGGGACACTGAAGCTTTCTTT
.	TRBV7-9	13	few	TRBJ1-1	CASSPDWGAEAFF	TGTGCCAGCAGCCCCGATTGGGGGGCTGAAGCTTTCTTT
.	TRBV9	15	many	TRBJ1-5	CASSPGVEGNQPQHF	TGTGCCAGCAGCCCGGGGGTGGAGGGCAATCAGCCCCAGCATTTT